This entry is about one T cell receptor (beta chain). These data originate in a study of blood T cell repertoires in COVID-19. Study overall: The study drew acute and convalescent COVID-19 samples from the United States, Italy and Spain.

Seattle patients were enrolled during active infection and followed longitudinally. Original processing methods: Amplifying reference gene primers gave estimates of nucleated cell counts. The assay was immunoSEQ multiplex PCR, and TCRdb's table has in-frame clones only and misses some. The D gene and trimming were derived from the DNA, and the V and J assignments and clone size from that table. The table lists 100,000 to 150,000 clones, about 94% of them singletons. This CDR3 is built from 14 residues. V was pared by 4 bases and J by 2 bases, with 11 bases between. Germline V CDR1 and CDR2: KGHSH, LQKENI.

The chain employs TRBV18 and TRBJ1-1; no reliable D call. The source material was peripheral blood. This clonotype was obtained from a man aged 45-60 years with COVID-19, enrolled during active disease. This chain's CDR3 is CASSRQSINTEAFF. The DNA for the CDR3 is TGTGCCAGCTCACGGCAGTCGATTAACACTGAAGCTTTCTTT.